This T cell receptor beta chain derives from a study of post-analysis software for immune sequencing data. Study-wide results and caveats: The study found significantly lower normalized Chao1 diversity in multiple sclerosis patients than in controls.

The TCR beta cDNA libraries carried unique molecular identifiers. Researchers reported a few hundred thousand cDNA molecules coming from approximately 0.95 to 9.8 million T cells. TCRdb analysed the PCR reads with MiXCR anew, one entry per CDR3 protein. The table lists roughly 150,000 distinct CDR3 sequences, about 36% of them singletons. The V gene's germline CDR1 is SQVTM and CDR2 ANQGSEA. Between the trimmed V and J ends, which lost 1 base and 1 base, there was a span of 3 bases. CDR3 size: 12 residues. Concerning this clonotype itself: The antigen is unknown.

The sequence derives from a girl aged 5-17 years with multiple sclerosis. The chain combines TRBV29-1 with TRBJ2-3; no clear D. The specimen comprised blood, sampled after autologous hematopoietic stem cell transplantation. CDR3 residues: CSVEAGTDTQYF. As DNA, the CDR3 is TGCAGCGTTGAAGCAGGCACAGATACGCAGTATTTT.